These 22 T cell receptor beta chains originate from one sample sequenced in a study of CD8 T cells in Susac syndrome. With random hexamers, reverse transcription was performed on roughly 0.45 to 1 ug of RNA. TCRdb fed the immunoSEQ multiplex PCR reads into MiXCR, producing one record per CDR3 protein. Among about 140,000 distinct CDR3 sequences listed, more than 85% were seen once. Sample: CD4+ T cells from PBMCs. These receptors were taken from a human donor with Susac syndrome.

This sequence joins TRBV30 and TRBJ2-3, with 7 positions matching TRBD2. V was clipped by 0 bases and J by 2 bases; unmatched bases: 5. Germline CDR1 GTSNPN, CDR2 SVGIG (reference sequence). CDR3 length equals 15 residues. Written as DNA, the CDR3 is TGTGCCTGGAGTGTAGGGCTAGCGGACACAGATACGCAGTATTTT. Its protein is CAWSVGLADTDTQYF.

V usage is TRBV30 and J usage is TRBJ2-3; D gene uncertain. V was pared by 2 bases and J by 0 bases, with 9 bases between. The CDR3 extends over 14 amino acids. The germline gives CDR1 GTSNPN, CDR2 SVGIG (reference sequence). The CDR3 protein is CAWSTGTSTDTQYF. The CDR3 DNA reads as TGTGCCTGGAGTACGGGTACTAGCACAGATACGCAGTATTTT.

The CDR3 DNA is TGTGCCAGCAGCTTGGCCATGCGGTCCTACAATGAGCAGTTCTTC. Protein sequence: CASSLAMRSYNEQFF. This chain uses TRBV5-6 with TRBJ2-1; D gene uncertain. The V and J ends lost 0 bases and 1 base respectively, with 8 bases between them. Germline V lookup: CDR1 SGHDT, CDR2 YYEEEE. The CDR3 spans 15 residues.

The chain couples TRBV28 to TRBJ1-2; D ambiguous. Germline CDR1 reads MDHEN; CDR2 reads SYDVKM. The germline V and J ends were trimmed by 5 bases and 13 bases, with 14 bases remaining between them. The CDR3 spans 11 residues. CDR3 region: CASSLSKGLTF. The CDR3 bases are TGTGCCAGCAGTCTCAGCAAGGGCCTCACCTTC.

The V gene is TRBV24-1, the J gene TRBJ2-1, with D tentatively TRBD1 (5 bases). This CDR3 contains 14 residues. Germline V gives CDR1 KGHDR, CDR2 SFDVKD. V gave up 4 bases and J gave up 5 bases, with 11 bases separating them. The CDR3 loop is CATSDPGFNNEQFF. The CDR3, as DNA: TGTGCCACCAGTGACCCAGGGTTCAACAATGAGCAGTTCTTC.

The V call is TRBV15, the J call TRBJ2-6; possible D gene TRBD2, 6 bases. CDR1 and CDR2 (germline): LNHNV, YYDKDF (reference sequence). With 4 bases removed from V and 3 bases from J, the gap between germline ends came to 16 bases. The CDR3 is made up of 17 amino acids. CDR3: CATSIWEAWSGANVLTF. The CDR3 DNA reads TGTGCCACCAGCATCTGGGAGGCTTGGAGTGGGGCCAACGTCCTGACTTTC. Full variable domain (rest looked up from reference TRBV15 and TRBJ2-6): DAMVIQNPRYQVTQFGKPVTLSCSQTLNHNVMYWYQQKSSQAPKLLFHYYDKDFNNEADTPDNFQSRRPNTSFCFLDIRSPGLGDTAMYLCATSIWEAWSGANVLTFGAGSRLTVL.

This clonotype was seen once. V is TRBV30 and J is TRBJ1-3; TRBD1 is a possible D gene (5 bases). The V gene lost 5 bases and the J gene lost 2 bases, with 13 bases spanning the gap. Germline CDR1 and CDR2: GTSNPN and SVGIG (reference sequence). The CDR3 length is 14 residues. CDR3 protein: CAWEMRGAGNTIYF. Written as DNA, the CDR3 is TGTGCCTGGGAGATGCGGGGGGCTGGAAACACCATATATTTT. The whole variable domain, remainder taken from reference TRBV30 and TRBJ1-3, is SQTIHQWPATLVQPVGSPLSLECTVEGTSNPNLYWYRQAAGRGLQLLFYSVGIGQISSEVPQNLSASRPQDRQFILSSKKLLLSDSGFYLCAWEMRGAGNTIYFGEGSWLTVV.

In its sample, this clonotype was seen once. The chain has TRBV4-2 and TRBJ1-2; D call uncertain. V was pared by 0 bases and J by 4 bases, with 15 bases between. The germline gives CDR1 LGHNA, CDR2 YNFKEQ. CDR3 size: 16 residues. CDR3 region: CASSQDGEPQSYGYTF. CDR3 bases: TGTGCCAGCAGCCAAGATGGCGAACCTCAAAGCTATGGCTACACCTTC.

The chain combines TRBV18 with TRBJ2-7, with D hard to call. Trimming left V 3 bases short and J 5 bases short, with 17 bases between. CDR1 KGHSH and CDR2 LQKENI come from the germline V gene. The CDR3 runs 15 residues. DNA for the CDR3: TGTGCCAGCTCACCTGTCAATGAGGCCCGGGACGAGCAGTACTTC. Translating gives CASSPVNEARDEQYF.

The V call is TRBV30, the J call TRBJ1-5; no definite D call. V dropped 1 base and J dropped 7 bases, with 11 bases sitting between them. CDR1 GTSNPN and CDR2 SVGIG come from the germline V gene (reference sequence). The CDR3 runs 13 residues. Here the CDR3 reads CAWSGKGKQPQHF. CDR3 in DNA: TGTGCCTGGAGTGGGAAAGGGAAGCAGCCCCAGCATTTT.

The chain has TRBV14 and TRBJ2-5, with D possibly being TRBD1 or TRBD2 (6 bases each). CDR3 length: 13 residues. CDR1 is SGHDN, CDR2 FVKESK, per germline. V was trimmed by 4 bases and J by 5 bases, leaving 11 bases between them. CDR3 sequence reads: CASSLGGAETQYF. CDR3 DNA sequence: TGTGCCAGCAGCCTCGGGGGCGCGGAGACCCAGTACTTC.

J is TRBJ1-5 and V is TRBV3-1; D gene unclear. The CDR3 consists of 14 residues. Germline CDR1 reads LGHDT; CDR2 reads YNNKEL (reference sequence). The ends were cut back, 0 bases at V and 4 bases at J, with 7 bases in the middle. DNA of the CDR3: TGTGCCAGCAGCCAAGAACCCTATAATCAGCCCCAGCATTTT. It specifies CASSQEPYNQPQHF.

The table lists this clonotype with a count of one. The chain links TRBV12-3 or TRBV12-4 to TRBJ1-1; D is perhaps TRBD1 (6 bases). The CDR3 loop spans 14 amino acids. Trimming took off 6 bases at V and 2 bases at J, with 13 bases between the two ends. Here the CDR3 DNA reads TGTGCCAGCAGGTCAGGGGAGAGAAACACTGAAGCTTTCTTT. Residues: CASRSGERNTEAFF.

The CDR3 coding sequence is TGTGCCAGCAGCTCGGCCCAGGGAGCCATTCAGTACTTC. Translating gives CASSSAQGAIQYF. The J gene is TRBJ2-4, the V gene TRBV5-6, with D perhaps assigned TRBD1 or TRBD2 (5 bases each). From germline, CDR1 is SGHDT and CDR2 YYEEEE. This CDR3 is 13 amino acids long. The V end lost 3 bases, the J end lost 9 bases, and 13 bases lay between the germline ends. The variable domain in full, completed from reference TRBV5-6 and TRBJ2-4, reads DAGVTQSPTHLIKTRGQQVTLRCSPKSGHDTVSWYQQALGQGPQFIFQYYEEEERQRGNFPDRFSGHQFPNYSSELNVNALLLGDSALYLCASSSAQGAIQYFGAGTRLSVL.

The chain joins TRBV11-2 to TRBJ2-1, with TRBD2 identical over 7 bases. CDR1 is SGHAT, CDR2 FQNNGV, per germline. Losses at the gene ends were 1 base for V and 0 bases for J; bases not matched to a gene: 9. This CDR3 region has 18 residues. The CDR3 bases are TGTGCCAGCAGCTTAGGGCGACTAGCCGGTAGCTCCTACAATGAGCAGTTCTTC. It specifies CASSLGRLAGSSYNEQFF.

Here the CDR3 reads CSVCPMGMNTEAFF. In nucleotides, the CDR3 is TGCAGCGTGTGCCCTATGGGTATGAACACTGAAGCTTTCTTT. The chain is built from TRBV29-1 and TRBJ1-1; D is undetermined. This CDR3 is 14 amino acids long. Germline V gene data show CDR1 as SQVTM and CDR2 as ANQGSEA. Trimming took off 6 bases at V and 0 bases at J, with 14 bases between the two ends.

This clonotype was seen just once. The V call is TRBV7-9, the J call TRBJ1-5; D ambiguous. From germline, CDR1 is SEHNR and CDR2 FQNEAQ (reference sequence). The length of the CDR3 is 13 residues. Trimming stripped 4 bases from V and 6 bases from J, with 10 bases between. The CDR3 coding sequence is TGTGCCAGCAGCTCTAGGCGGGGTCAGCCCCAGCATTTT. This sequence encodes CASSSRRGQPQHF.

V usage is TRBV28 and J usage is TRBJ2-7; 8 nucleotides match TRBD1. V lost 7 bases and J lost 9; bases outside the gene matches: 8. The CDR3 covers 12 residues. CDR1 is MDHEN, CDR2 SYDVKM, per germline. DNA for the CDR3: TGTGCCAGCACCGGGACAGGTCGGGTGCAGTACTTC. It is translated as CASTGTGRVQYF.

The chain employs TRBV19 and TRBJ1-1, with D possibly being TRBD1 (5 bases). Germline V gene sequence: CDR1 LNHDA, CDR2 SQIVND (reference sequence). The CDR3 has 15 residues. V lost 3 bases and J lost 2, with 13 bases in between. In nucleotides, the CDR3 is TGTGCCAGTAGTATGCCGGGACCGGTTAACACTGAAGCTTTCTTT. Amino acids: CASSMPGPVNTEAFF.

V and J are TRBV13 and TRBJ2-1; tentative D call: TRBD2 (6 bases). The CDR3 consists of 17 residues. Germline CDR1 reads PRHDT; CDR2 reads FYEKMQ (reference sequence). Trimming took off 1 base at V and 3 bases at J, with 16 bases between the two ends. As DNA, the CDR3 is TGTGCCAGCAGCTTAGAACTAACCAGCGGGCTCTACAATGAGCAGTTCTTC. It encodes CASSLELTSGLYNEQFF. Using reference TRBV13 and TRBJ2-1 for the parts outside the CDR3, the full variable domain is AAGVIQSPRHLIKEKRETATLKCYPIPRHDTVYWYQQGPGQDPQFLISFYEKMQSDKGSIPDRFSAQQFSDYHSELNMSSLELGDSALYFCASSLELTSGLYNEQFFGPGTRLTVL.

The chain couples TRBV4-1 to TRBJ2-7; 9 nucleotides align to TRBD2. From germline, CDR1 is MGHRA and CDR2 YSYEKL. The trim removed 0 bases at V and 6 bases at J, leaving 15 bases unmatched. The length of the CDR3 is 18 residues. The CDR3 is CASSQDSAGGTSPREQYF. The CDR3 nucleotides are TGCGCCAGCAGCCAAGATTCGGCAGGTGGGACTAGCCCCCGCGAGCAGTACTTC.

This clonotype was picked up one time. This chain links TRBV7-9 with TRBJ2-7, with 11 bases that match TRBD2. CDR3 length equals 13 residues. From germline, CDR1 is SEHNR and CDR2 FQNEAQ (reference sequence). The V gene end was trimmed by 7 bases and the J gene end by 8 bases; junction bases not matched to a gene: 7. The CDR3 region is CASTTGTSGKQYF. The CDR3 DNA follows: TGTGCCAGCACCACCGGGACTAGCGGCAAGCAGTACTTC.